A selection of T cell receptor beta chains follows, all from one sample in a study of blood T cell repertoires in COVID-19. Libraries were prepared by immunoSEQ multiplex PCR; TCRdb keeps only in-frame clonotypes and omits some of them. The repertoire consists of some 340,000 clones, with 85% occurring once and the leading ten covering approximately 3.6%. The source material was peripheral blood. Receptors originate from a woman aged 18-29 years with acute or convalescent COVID-19. The CDR3 runs from the conserved cysteine through the conserved F or W. D genes are given only for firm matches. Expanded clones get a size class; other rows say once, few or many, or leave the size out.

d_call	v_call	j_call	clone_size	cdr3_aa	cdr3_nt
TRBD1	TRBV10-1	TRBJ2-1	NA	CASSEFRDSGDEQFF	TGCGCCAGCAGTGAGTTCCGGGACAGTGGGGATGAGCAGTTCTTC
NA	TRBV11-2	TRBJ2-3	NA	CASGRSTDTQYF	TGTGCCAGCGGTCGGAGCACAGATACGCAGTATTTT
NA	TRBV1	TRBJ1-2	NA	CTSSLDRPARHNYGYTF	TGCACCAGCAGCTTGGACAGACCCGCCCGGCATAACTATGGCTACACCTTC
NA	TRBV5-5	TRBJ1-2	NA	CASSRGGEVYGYTF	TGTGCCAGCTCGCGGGGGGGCGAAGTCTATGGCTACACCTTC
NA	TRBV7-9	TRBJ2-5	NA	CASSWRETQYF	TGTGCCAGCAGCTGGAGAGAGACCCAGTACTTC
NA	TRBV29-1	TRBJ1-1	NA	CSVDEASAGNTEAFF	TGCAGCGTTGACGAAGCTTCAGCAGGGAACACTGAAGCTTTCTTT
NA	TRBV19	TRBJ1-1	NA	CASSIATVNTEAFF	TGTGCCAGTAGTATTGCAACAGTTAACACTGAAGCTTTCTTT
NA	TRBV19	TRBJ1-5	NA	CASSPPRDNQPQHF	TGTGCCAGTAGCCCCCCGCGGGACAATCAGCCCCAGCATTTT
NA	TRBV20-1	TRBJ2-3	few	CSASDRDTRRPVDTQYF	TGCAGTGCTAGTGACCGGGACACCCGCCGGCCTGTGGATACGCAGTATTTT
NA	TRBV28	TRBJ2-5	once	CASNTPGLLETQYF	TGTGCCAGCAATACCCCAGGGTTGCTAGAGACCCAGTACTTC
TRBD1	TRBV7-3	TRBJ1-3	NA	CASSSGTGGNTIYF	TGTGCCAGCAGCAGTGGGACAGGGGGAAACACCATATATTTT
NA	TRBV7-3	TRBJ2-1	NA	CASSPVSGNEQFF	TGTGCCAGCAGCCCTGTATCCGGTAATGAGCAGTTCTTC
TRBD1	TRBV2	TRBJ1-3	few	CASSERTGQNTIYF	TGTGCCAGCAGCGAAAGGACAGGGCAAAACACCATATATTTT
NA	TRBV24-1	TRBJ1-2	NA	CATSDSQENRYGYTF	TGTGCCACCAGTGATTCACAGGAAAACCGCTATGGCTACACCTTC
NA	TRBV28	TRBJ1-1	few	CATWGVVTEAFF	TGTGCCACTTGGGGGGTGGTCACTGAAGCTTTCTTT
NA	TRBV6-5	TRBJ2-7	NA	CASSPREAEQYF	TGTGCCAGCAGTCCCCGTGAGGCCGAGCAGTACTTC
NA	TRBV4-1	TRBJ2-7	NA	CASSQEVRVFYEQYF	TGCGCCAGCAGCCAAGAGGTGCGGGTTTTCTACGAGCAGTACTTC
TRBD2	TRBV9	TRBJ2-1	NA	CASSGGGGTGNEQFF	TGTGCCAGCAGCGGTGGGGGAGGGACTGGCAATGAGCAGTTCTTC
NA	TRBV19	TRBJ1-1	NA	CASSGGTEAFF	TGTGCCAGTTCGGGGGGGACTGAAGCTTTCTTT
TRBD2	TRBV7-3	TRBJ2-3	NA	CASSLPGGSTDTQYF	TGTGCCAGCAGCTTACCGGGGGGGAGCACAGATACGCAGTATTTT
TRBD1	TRBV27	TRBJ1-6	NA	CASSSDRGRNSPLHF	TGTGCCAGCAGTTCAGACAGGGGGCGGAATTCACCCCTCCACTTT
NA	TRBV15	TRBJ2-3	NA	CATSSAPRGGTDTQYF	TGTGCCACCAGCAGTGCCCCCCGGGGTGGGACAGATACGCAGTATTTT
NA	TRBV5-1	TRBJ2-3	NA	CASGWASGTDTQYF	TGCGCCAGCGGTTGGGCTAGCGGCACAGATACGCAGTATTTT
TRBD2	TRBV6-1	TRBJ2-7	NA	CASSEYVTSGGGTYEQYF	TGTGCCAGCAGTGAATACGTGACTAGCGGGGGGGGAACCTACGAGCAGTACTTC
TRBD1	TRBV19	TRBJ1-5	few	CASKTSTGDLQPQHF	TGTGCCAGTAAAACCTCGACAGGGGATCTTCAGCCCCAGCATTTT
NA	TRBV6-5	TRBJ1-5	NA	CASSYRDTVQPQHF	TGTGCCAGCAGTTACAGGGACACGGTACAGCCCCAGCATTTT
NA	TRBV5-6	TRBJ2-7	NA	CASSLGAWKYF	TGTGCCAGCAGCTTGGGGGCTTGGAAGTACTTC
NA	TRBV28	TRBJ2-7	NA	CASSGGLSYEQYF	TGTGCCAGCAGTGGGGGACTCTCCTACGAGCAGTACTTC
TRBD2	TRBV5-1	TRBJ2-5	NA	CASRPGLAVIQETQYF	TGCGCCAGCAGACCGGGACTAGCGGTAATACAAGAGACCCAGTACTTC
TRBD1	TRBV6-5	TRBJ1-2	NA	CASSTGTGGGYTF	TGTGCCAGCAGTACCGGGACAGGGGGTGGCTACACCTTC
TRBD1	TRBV6-1	TRBJ1-2	NA	CASSEQGAYGYTF	TGTGCCAGCAGTGAACAGGGGGCCTATGGCTACACCTTC
TRBD1	TRBV19	TRBJ1-4	NA	CELLRDRDEKLFF	TGTGAATTGCTCCGGGACAGGGACGAAAAACTGTTTTTT
NA	TRBV5-1	TRBJ2-5	NA	CASSLGQVTQETQYF	TGCGCCAGCAGCTTGGGACAGGTCACACAAGAGACCCAGTACTTC
NA	TRBV7-2	TRBJ1-6	NA	CASSPDTEGYSPLHF	TGTGCCAGCAGCCCCGACACGGAAGGATATTCACCCCTCCACTTT
NA	TRBV7-9	TRBJ2-7	NA	CASSLSGSNDYEQYF	TGTGCCAGCAGCTTATCAGGTTCGAATGACTACGAGCAGTACTTC
NA	TRBV28	TRBJ1-5	few	CASSQKGEQPQHF	TGTGCCAGCAGTCAAAAGGGGGAGCAGCCCCAGCATTTT
NA	TRBV6-5	TRBJ2-7	NA	CASRATGPPGDEQYF	TGTGCCAGCAGGGCTACCGGGCCCCCCGGGGACGAGCAGTACTTC
TRBD1	TRBV28	TRBJ1-5	NA	CASSPTRTGIYSNQPQHF	TGTGCCAGCAGCCCGACGCGGACAGGGATTTATAGCAATCAGCCCCAGCATTTT
TRBD1	TRBV5-4	TRBJ1-2	NA	CASSPGQGAYGYTF	TGTGCCAGCTCACCGGGACAGGGGGCCTATGGCTACACCTTC
TRBD2	TRBV6-2/TRBV6-3	TRBJ2-1	NA	CASSYQRESPYPAYNEQFF	TGTGCCAGCAGTTACCAGCGGGAGTCCCCTTACCCCGCCTACAATGAGCAGTTCTTC
TRBD2	TRBV6-5	TRBJ2-3	NA	CASNSGGRDTQYF	TGTGCCAGCAATTCGGGGGGGCGGGATACGCAGTATTTT
TRBD2	TRBV7-2	TRBJ2-7	NA	CASRITSGGAGEQYF	TGTGCCAGCAGAATCACAAGCGGGGGGGCAGGTGAGCAGTACTTC
NA	TRBV9	TRBJ2-2	NA	CASSVLPGQLNTGELFF	TGTGCCAGCAGCGTCCTCCCGGGACAACTCAACACCGGGGAGCTGTTTTTT
NA	TRBV3-1/TRBV3-2	TRBJ1-6	NA	CASSRRTEDNSPLHF	TGTGCCAGCAGCCGTCGGACAGAGGATAATTCACCCCTCCACTTT
TRBD1	TRBV6-5	TRBJ1-2	NA	CASSSNQGVNYGYTF	TGTGCCAGCAGTTCGAACCAGGGGGTGAACTATGGCTACACCTTC
NA	TRBV6-6	TRBJ2-1	NA	CASSLRAGTSSYNEQFF	TGTGCCAGCAGTCTCAGGGCAGGGACATCCTCCTACAATGAGCAGTTCTTC
NA	TRBV5-8	TRBJ2-5	NA	CASTRQLQETQYF	TGTGCCAGTACTCGACAACTTCAAGAGACCCAGTACTTC
NA	TRBV7-6	TRBJ1-5	NA	CASSLDQGLNQPQHF	TGTGCCAGCAGCTTAGACCAGGGGCTCAATCAGCCCCAGCATTTT
TRBD2	TRBV5-8	TRBJ2-3	NA	CASSLVTSGASSTDTQYF	TGTGCCAGCAGCTTGGTCACTAGCGGGGCCTCTAGCACAGATACGCAGTATTTT
NA	TRBV4-1	TRBJ1-1	NA	CASSQAVNTEAFF	TGCGCCAGCAGCCAGGCGGTGAACACTGAAGCTTTCTTT
NA	TRBV5-1	TRBJ2-1	once	CASSLGLANHNEQFF	TGCGCCAGCAGCTTAGGGCTAGCAAACCACAATGAGCAGTTCTTC
NA	TRBV5-1	TRBJ1-5	NA	CASSFQGGPQHF	TGCGCCAGCAGCTTCCAGGGTGGGCCCCAGCATTTT
NA	TRBV7-9	TRBJ2-5	NA	CASSLSGQETQYF	TGTGCCAGCAGCTTATCCGGGCAAGAGACCCAGTACTTC
NA	TRBV5-6	TRBJ1-3	NA	CASGLTGHDRNTIYF	TGTGCCAGCGGCCTAACGGGACACGATAGAAACACCATATATTTT
TRBD1	TRBV5-4	TRBJ1-1	NA	CASSFGQGDNEAFF	TGTGCCAGCAGCTTTGGACAGGGGGACAATGAAGCTTTCTTT